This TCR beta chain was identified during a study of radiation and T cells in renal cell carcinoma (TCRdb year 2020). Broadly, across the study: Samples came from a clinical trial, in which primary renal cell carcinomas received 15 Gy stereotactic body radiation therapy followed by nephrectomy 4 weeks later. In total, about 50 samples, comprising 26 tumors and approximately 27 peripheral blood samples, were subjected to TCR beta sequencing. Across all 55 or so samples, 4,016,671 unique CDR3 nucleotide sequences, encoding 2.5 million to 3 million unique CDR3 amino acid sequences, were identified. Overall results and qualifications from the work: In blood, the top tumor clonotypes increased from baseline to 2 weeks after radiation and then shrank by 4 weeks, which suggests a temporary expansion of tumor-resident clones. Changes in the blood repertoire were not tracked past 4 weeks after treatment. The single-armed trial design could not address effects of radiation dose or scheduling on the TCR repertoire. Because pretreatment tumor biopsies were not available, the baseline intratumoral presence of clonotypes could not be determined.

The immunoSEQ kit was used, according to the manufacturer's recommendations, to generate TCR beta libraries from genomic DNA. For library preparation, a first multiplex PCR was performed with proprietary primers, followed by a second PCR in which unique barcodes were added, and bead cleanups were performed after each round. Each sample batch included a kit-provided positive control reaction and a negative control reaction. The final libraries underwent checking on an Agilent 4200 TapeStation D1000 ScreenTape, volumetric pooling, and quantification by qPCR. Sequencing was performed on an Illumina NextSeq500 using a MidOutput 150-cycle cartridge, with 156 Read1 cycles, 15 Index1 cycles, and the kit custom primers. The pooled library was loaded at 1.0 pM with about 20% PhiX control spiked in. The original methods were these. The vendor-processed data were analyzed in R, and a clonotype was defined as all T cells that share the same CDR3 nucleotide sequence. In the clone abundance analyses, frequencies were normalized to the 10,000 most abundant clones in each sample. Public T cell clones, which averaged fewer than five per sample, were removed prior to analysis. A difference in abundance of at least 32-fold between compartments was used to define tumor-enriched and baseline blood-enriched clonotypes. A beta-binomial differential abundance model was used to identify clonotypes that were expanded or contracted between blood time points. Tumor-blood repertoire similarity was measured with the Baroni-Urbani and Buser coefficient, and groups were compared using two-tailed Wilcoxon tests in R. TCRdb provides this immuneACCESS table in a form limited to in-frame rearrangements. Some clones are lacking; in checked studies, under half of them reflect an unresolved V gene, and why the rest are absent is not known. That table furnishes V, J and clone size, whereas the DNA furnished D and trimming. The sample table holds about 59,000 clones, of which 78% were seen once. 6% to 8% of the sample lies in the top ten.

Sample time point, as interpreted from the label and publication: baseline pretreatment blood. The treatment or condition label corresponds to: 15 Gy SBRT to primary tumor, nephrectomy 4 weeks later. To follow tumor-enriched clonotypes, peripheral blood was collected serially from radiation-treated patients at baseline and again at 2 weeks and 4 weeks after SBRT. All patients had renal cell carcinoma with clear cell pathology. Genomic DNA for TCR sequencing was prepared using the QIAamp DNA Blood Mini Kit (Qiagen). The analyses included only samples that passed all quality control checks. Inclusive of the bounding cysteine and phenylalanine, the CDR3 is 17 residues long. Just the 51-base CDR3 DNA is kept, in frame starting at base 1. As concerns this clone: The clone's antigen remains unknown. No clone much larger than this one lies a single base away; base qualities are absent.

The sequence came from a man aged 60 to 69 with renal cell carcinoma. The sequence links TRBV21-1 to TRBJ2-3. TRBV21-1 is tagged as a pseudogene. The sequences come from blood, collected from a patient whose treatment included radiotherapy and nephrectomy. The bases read TGTGCCAGCAGCAAAGTCGATCTACACCCGTTCCCAGATACGCAGTATTTT. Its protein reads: CASSKVDLHPFPDTQYF.